The 27 T cell receptor beta chains below come from one sample, sequenced in a study of identical twins. TCRdb used MiXCR to reprocess the 5' RACE reads, holding one entry per CDR3 protein. The sample has some 250,000 distinct CDR3 sequences; over 5% are singletons. These records were also assigned to another study, of T cells expressing NK-cell markers.

The source material was CD8+ T cells sorted from blood. These receptor sequences come from a woman in her late teens or twenties in good health.

The V and J genes are TRBV4-1 and TRBJ2-1; 8 nucleotides align to TRBD2. Germline V CDR1 and CDR2: MGHRA, YSYEKL. J was trimmed by 4 bases and V by 6 bases; bases with no gene match: 8. CDR3 length: 15 residues. CDR3: CASRGAGELYNEQFF. CDR3 bases: TGCGCCAGCAGGGGAGCGGGGGAGTTATACAATGAGCAGTTCTTC.

This clonotype was detected a few times. The rearrangement joins TRBV5-1 to TRBJ2-5, with TRBD2 identical over 11 bases. After removal of 4 bases from V and 4 bases from J, the junction contained 9 bases not matched to a gene. This CDR3 comprises 16 residues. In germline, CDR1 is SGHRS, CDR2 YFSETQ. CDR3 sequence (DNA): TGCGCCAGCAGCCCAACTCCGGGACTAGCGGTAGAGACCCAGTACTTC. Residues: CASSPTPGLAVETQYF.

There are many counts of this clonotype. The J gene is TRBJ2-7, the V gene TRBV20-1, with TRBD2 identical over 8 bases. The CDR3 has 17 amino acids. V lost 5 bases, J lost 2 bases, and 17 bases stayed unmatched. CDR1 is DFQATT, CDR2 SNEGSKA, per germline (reference sequence). CDR3 nucleotide sequence: TGCAGTGCTGAGGGGGACCAAAGCGGGAGTCGCGCCTACGAGCAGTACTTC. Its protein is CSAEGDQSGSRAYEQYF.

This clonotype was picked up a small number of times. The chain combines TRBV7-9 with TRBJ2-3; D not certain. The CDR3 is made up of 14 amino acids. Germline V gives CDR1 SEHNR, CDR2 FQNEAQ (reference sequence). Trimming stripped 3 bases from V and 0 bases from J, with 7 bases between. The CDR3 reads CASSFLPSTDTQYF. The DNA of the CDR3 is TGTGCCAGCAGCTTTCTGCCTAGCACAGATACGCAGTATTTT.

About this clonotype itself: A much more abundant neighbour one base away suggests this may be a read error. This chain uses TRBV9 with TRBJ2-2, with D perhaps TRBD1 or TRBD2 (5 bases each). Germline lookup yields CDR1 SGDLS and CDR2 YYNGEE. This CDR3 is 13 amino acids long. DNA of the CDR3: TGTGTCAGCAGCGTGTGGGGGACCGGGGAGCTGTTTTTT. Its translation is CVSSVWGTGELFF. Using reference TRBV9 and TRBJ2-2 for the parts outside the CDR3, the full variable domain is DSGVTQTPKHLITATGQRVTLRCSPRSGDLSVYWYQQSLDQGLQFLIQYYNGEERAKGNILERFSAQQFPDLHSELNLSSLELGDSALYFCVSSVWGTGELFFGEGSRLTVL.

This clonotype came up a few times. The chain combines TRBV29-1 with TRBJ1-5; unclear D gene. V lost 3 bases and J 4 bases, leaving 10 bases between the germline ends. CDR1 and CDR2 from the germline V gene are SQVTM and ANQGSEA. This CDR3 region has 13 residues. CDR3 loop: CSVEDGGNQPQHF. The CDR3 nucleotides read TGCAGCGTTGAGGACGGTGGGAATCAGCCCCAGCATTTT.

The V gene is TRBV4-3, the J gene TRBJ2-7, with D perhaps TRBD2 (6 bases). Deletions cut 1 base from V and 5 bases from J, with 15 bases between. Germline CDR1 reads LGHNA; CDR2 reads YSLEER. The CDR3 covers 15 residues. In DNA, the CDR3 is TGCGCCAGCAGCCAAGGGTTCGGGAGAGGGAACGAGCAGTACTTC. Translation: CASSQGFGRGNEQYF.

This clonotype was seen only a few times. The chain joins TRBV12-3 or TRBV12-4 to TRBJ2-5; tentative D call: TRBD1 (6 bases). The CDR3 is made up of 14 amino acids. V shed 6 bases and J shed 4 bases, with 15 bases lying between them. This CDR3 reads CASSRPGQRETQYF. The CDR3, as DNA: TGTGCCAGCAGCAGACCGGGACAAAGAGAGACCCAGTACTTC.

This chain joins TRBV3-1 and TRBJ2-1; D is possibly TRBD1 (6 bases). Trimming pared 11 bases from V and 2 bases from J, leaving 16 bases between. The CDR3 runs to 14 residues. CDR1 and CDR2 (germline): LGHDT, YNNKEL (reference sequence). The chain's CDR3 is CACSRTATYNEQFF. CDR3 DNA sequence: TGTGCCTGCTCAAGGACAGCTACCTACAATGAGCAGTTCTTC.

Many counts were recorded for this clonotype. V usage is TRBV6-5 and J usage is TRBJ1-2; no firm D call. The ends were cut back, 0 bases at V and 6 bases at J, with 8 bases in the middle. This CDR3 region has 13 residues. The germline V gene encodes CDR1 MNHEY and CDR2 SVGAGI. This CDR3 reads CASSYSGGDGYTF. The DNA of the CDR3 is TGTGCCAGCAGTTACTCGGGCGGGGATGGCTACACCTTC.

This clonotype was seen many times. J is TRBJ2-2 and V is TRBV12-3 or TRBV12-4, with 9 bases that match TRBD1. CDR3 length: 14 residues. J lost 4 bases, V lost 9 bases, and 6 bases had no gene match. This CDR3 reads CASTGTGRTGELFF. CDR3 coding DNA: TGTGCCAGTACCGGGACAGGGCGCACCGGGGAGCTGTTTTTT.

This clonotype was observed a handful of times. The chain is built from TRBV15 and TRBJ2-5, with 10 bases fitting TRBD2. CDR3 size: 15 residues. CDR1 is LNHNV and CDR2 is YYDKDF in the germline V gene (reference sequence). Trimming cost V 6 bases and J 7 bases; bases outside gene matches: 11. The CDR3 spells CATRKTSGERGTQYF. The CDR3 region has the DNA TGTGCCACCAGAAAAACTAGCGGGGAAAGGGGGACCCAGTACTTC.

V is TRBV20-1 and J is TRBJ2-5, with TRBD2 matching 8 bases. CDR1 is DFQATT, CDR2 SNEGSKA, per germline (reference sequence). This CDR3 contains 13 residues. Unmatched junction bases numbered 7, after V lost 5 bases and J lost 5 bases. The CDR3 region has the DNA TGCAGTGCTCCAAAGGGACTAGTGGAGACCCAGTACTTC. Its translation: CSAPKGLVETQYF.

This clonotype was counted ten times or more. This sequence joins TRBV5-1 and TRBJ2-2; D perhaps matches TRBD1 (5 bases). Per the germline V gene, CDR1 is SGHRS and CDR2 is YFSETQ. V lost 1 base, J lost 5 bases, and 12 bases lay in between. The CDR3 spans 15 residues. CDR3 in amino acids: CASSLSVGQTGELFF. For the CDR3, the DNA is TGCGCCAGCAGCTTGTCGGTGGGGCAAACCGGGGAGCTGTTTTTT.

This clonotype was counted a few times. CDR3 in DNA: TGCGCCAGCAGCCAAGGGGGATATATGGAGAACACCGGGGAGCTGTTTTTT. Protein sequence: CASSQGGYMENTGELFF. The V call is TRBV4-3, the J call TRBJ2-2, with unresolved D. The CDR3 sequence is 17 residues long. The germline gives CDR1 LGHNA, CDR2 YSLEER. V was cut by 1 base and J by 1 base, with 13 bases left in between.

This clonotype was detected a few times. The V and J genes are TRBV3-1 and TRBJ2-5, with TRBD1 matching over 7 bases. V lost 0 bases and J lost 3; bases outside the gene matches: 7. The CDR3 consists of 16 residues. Germline CDR1 LGHDT, CDR2 YNNKEL (reference sequence). In DNA, the CDR3 is TGTGCCAGCAGCCAAGATACTAGTACAGGGGAAGAGACCCAGTACTTC. Its protein is CASSQDTSTGEETQYF.

This clonotype was seen at least ten times. The rearrangement uses TRBV4-3 and TRBJ2-1; TRBD2 aligns across 10 bases. The junction had 11 bases not matched to a gene; V was cut back by 1 base and J by 5 bases. The CDR3 runs 18 residues. Germline V gives CDR1 LGHNA, CDR2 YSLEER. The CDR3 bases are TGCGCCAGCAGCCAAGGGAGCGGGAGGGCCATTACGAACAATGAGCAGTTCTTC. This encodes CASSQGSGRAITNNEQFF.

This chain links TRBV7-8 with TRBJ2-5; D perhaps matches TRBD1 (6 bases). Trimming removed 1 base at V and 0 bases at J, with 12 bases between. Germline lookup yields CDR1 SGHVS and CDR2 FQNEAQ. The CDR3 has 16 amino acids. DNA of the CDR3: TGTGCCAGCAGCTTAGTCGGGACACTGAACCAAGAGACCCAGTACTTC. Protein sequence: CASSLVGTLNQETQYF.

The rearrangement uses TRBV5-1 and TRBJ2-2; no clear D. With 6 bases removed from V and 3 bases from J, the gap between germline ends came to 12 bases. The CDR3 totals 14 residues. Looked up from germline, CDR1 is SGHRS and CDR2 is YFSETQ. The CDR3 DNA is TGCGCCAGCACCACAGTGCACCACACCGGGGAGCTGTTTTTT. It yields the protein CASTTVHHTGELFF.

This clonotype showed up many times. J is TRBJ2-5 and V is TRBV11-2; D call uncertain. CDR1 is SGHAT, CDR2 FQNNGV, per germline. The germline V and J ends were trimmed by 8 bases and 7 bases, with 11 bases remaining between them. CDR3 length: 11 residues. DNA of the CDR3: TGTGCCAGCGACTCCGATGGGACCCAGTACTTC. Its translation: CASDSDGTQYF.

V usage is TRBV4-3 and J usage is TRBJ1-1, with D maybe TRBD1 (6 bases). Trimming took 0 bases from V and 4 from J, leaving 9 bases between them. This CDR3 region has 14 residues. Germline V gene data show CDR1 as LGHNA and CDR2 as YSLEER. The CDR3 region is CASSQDMGATEAFF. The CDR3 nucleotides read TGCGCCAGCAGCCAAGATATGGGGGCCACTGAAGCTTTCTTT.

In its sample, this clonotype was seen a few times. This sequence joins TRBV7-9 and TRBJ1-5; a possible D gene is TRBD1 (6 bases). V gave up 5 bases and J gave up 5 bases, with 13 bases separating them. Germline CDR1 SEHNR, CDR2 FQNEAQ (reference sequence). The CDR3 consists of 14 residues. CDR3 loop: CASSPGDTYQPQHF. The CDR3 DNA reads TGTGCCAGCAGCCCGGGGGACACCTATCAGCCCCAGCATTTT.

This chain connects TRBV27 to TRBJ2-1; 7 nucleotides match TRBD2. This CDR3 is built from 13 residues. From germline, CDR1 is MNHEY and CDR2 SMNVEV (reference sequence). Germline trimming cut 6 bases from V and 7 bases from J; bases unmatched to any gene: 6. In nucleotides, the CDR3 is TGTGCCAGCAGATGGACTAGGGGAAATGAGCAGTTCTTC. It codes for CASRWTRGNEQFF.

The sample holds a few counts of this clonotype. The chain recombines TRBV12-3 or TRBV12-4 with TRBJ2-1; 7 bases align to TRBD2. Trimming took 7 bases from V and 1 from J; bases not matched to a gene: 7. There are 15 residues in the CDR3. The CDR3 here is CASTSSGESYNEQFF. The DNA of the CDR3 is TGTGCCAGCACCTCAAGCGGGGAGTCCTACAATGAGCAGTTCTTC.

This chain connects TRBV9 to TRBJ1-1, with a possible D match to TRBD1 (6 bases). The germline V gene encodes CDR1 SGDLS and CDR2 YYNGEE. The CDR3 contains 16 residues. V gave up 0 bases and J gave up 1 base, with 13 bases separating them. DNA for the CDR3: TGTGCCAGCAGCGTAGAAGGCAGGGGTGGGAACACTGAAGCTTTCTTT. Encoded protein: CASSVEGRGGNTEAFF. The full variable domain, with the rest looked up from reference TRBV9 and TRBJ1-1, is DSGVTQTPKHLITATGQRVTLRCSPRSGDLSVYWYQQSLDQGLQFLIQYYNGEERAKGNILERFSAQQFPDLHSELNLSSLELGDSALYFCASSVEGRGGNTEAFFGQGTRLTVV.

The rearrangement links TRBV10-2 to TRBJ2-1, with D tentatively TRBD1 (6 bases). Germline CDR1 reads WSHSY; CDR2 reads SAAADI. The CDR3 loop spans 14 amino acids. The ends were cut back, 4 bases at V and 3 bases at J, with 10 bases in the middle. The CDR3 here is CASSVDSVYNEQFF. CDR3 in DNA: TGCGCCAGCAGTGTGGACAGCGTCTACAATGAGCAGTTCTTC.

This clonotype was seen a few times. This sequence joins TRBV5-1 and TRBJ2-7; 7 bases fit TRBD1. Germline loops: CDR1 SGHRS, CDR2 YFSETQ. The length of the CDR3 is 13 residues. V gave up 0 bases and J gave up 7 bases; unmatched junction bases: 4. The CDR3 region has the DNA TGCGCCAGCAGCTTGGGGGGGACAGTTGAGCAGTACTTC. This gives the protein CASSLGGTVEQYF.